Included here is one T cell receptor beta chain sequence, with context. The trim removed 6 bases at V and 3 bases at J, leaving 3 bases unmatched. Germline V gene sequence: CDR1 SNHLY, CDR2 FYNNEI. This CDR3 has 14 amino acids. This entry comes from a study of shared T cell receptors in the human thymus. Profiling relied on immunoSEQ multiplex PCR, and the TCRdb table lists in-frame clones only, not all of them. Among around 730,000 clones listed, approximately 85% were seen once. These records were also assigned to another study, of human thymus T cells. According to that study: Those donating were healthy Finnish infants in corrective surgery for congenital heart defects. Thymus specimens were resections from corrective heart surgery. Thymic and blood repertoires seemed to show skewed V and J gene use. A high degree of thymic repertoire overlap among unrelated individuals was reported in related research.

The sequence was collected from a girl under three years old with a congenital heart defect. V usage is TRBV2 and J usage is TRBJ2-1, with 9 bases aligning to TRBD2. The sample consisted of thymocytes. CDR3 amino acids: CASRERGVYNEQFF. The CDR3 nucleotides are TGTGCCAGCAGAGAGCGGGGGGTCTACAATGAGCAGTTCTTC.